This TCR beta chain came from a study of blood T cell repertoires in COVID-19. Study overall: Researchers got acute and convalescent COVID-19 samples from the United States, Italy and Spain. The analysed material was cDNA or gDNA that came from T cells, B-cell-depleted T cells, or PBMCs.

This CDR3 has 16 residues. V gave up 1 base and J gave up 4 bases, with 16 bases separating them. Germline V CDR1 and CDR2: MDHEN, SYDVKM. Sequencing was performed with immunoSEQ multiplex PCR; in TCRdb, only in-frame clones are kept and a portion is missing. The sample includes fewer than 50,000 clones, approximately 80% seen only once; the top ten take less than 8%. The sequence derives from a human donor in a cohort sampled during active COVID-19. The V gene is TRBV28, the J gene TRBJ1-1, with D maybe TRBD1 (6 bases). Sequenced sample: peripheral blood. CDR3 DNA sequence: TGTGCCAGCAGTTTATCGGCAGGGGTGTTAGGCACTGAAGCTTTCTTT. It codes for CASSLSAGVLGTEAFF. Full variable domain (remainder filled in from reference TRBV28 and TRBJ1-1): DVKVTQSSRYLVKRTGEKVFLECVQDMDHENMFWYRQDPGLGLRLIYFSYDVKMKEKGDIPEGYSVSREKKERFSLILESASTNQTSMYLCASSLSAGVLGTEAFFGQGTRLTVV.